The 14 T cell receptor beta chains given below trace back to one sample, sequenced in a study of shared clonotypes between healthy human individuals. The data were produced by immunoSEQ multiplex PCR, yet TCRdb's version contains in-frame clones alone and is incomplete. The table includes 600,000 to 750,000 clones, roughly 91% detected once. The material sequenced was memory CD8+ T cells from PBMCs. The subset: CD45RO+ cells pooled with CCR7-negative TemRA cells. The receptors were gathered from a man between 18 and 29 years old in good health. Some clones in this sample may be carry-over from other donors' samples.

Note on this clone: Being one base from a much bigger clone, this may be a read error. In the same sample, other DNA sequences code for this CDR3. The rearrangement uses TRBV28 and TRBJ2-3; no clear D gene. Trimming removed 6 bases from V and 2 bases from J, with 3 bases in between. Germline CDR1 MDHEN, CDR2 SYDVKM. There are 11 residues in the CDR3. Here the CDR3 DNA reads TGTGCCAGCAGCTTCACAGATACGCAGTATTTT. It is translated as CASSFTDTQYF.

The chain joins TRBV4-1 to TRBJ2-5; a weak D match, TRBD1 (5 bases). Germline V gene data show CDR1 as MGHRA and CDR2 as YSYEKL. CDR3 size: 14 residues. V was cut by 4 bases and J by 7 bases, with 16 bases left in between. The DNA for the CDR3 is TGCGCCAGCAGCCCTCGCAGGGAACATGGGACCCAGTACTTC. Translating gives CASSPRREHGTQYF.

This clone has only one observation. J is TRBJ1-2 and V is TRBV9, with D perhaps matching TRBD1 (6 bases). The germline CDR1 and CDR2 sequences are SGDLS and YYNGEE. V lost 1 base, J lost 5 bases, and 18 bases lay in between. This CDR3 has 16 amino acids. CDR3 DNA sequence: TGTGCCAGCAGCGTATCCCCTCCAGGGGCAGAGTATGGCTACACCTTC. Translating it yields CASSVSPPGAEYGYTF. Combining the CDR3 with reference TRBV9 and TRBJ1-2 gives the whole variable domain DSGVTQTPKHLITATGQRVTLRCSPRSGDLSVYWYQQSLDQGLQFLIQYYNGEERAKGNILERFSAQQFPDLHSELNLSSLELGDSALYFCASSVSPPGAEYGYTFGSGTRLTVV.

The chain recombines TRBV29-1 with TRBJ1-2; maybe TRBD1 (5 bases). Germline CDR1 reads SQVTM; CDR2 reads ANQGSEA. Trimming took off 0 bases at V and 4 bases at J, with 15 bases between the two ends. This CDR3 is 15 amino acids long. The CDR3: CSVEEGPLYIYGYTF. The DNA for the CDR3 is TGCAGCGTTGAAGAGGGGCCGCTGTACATCTATGGCTACACCTTC. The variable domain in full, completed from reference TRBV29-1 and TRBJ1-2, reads SAVISQKPSRDICQRGTSLTIQCQVDSQVTMMFWYRQQPGQSLTLIATANQGSEATYESGFVIDKFPISRPNLTFSTLTVSNMSPEDSSIYLCSVEEGPLYIYGYTFGSGTRLTVV.

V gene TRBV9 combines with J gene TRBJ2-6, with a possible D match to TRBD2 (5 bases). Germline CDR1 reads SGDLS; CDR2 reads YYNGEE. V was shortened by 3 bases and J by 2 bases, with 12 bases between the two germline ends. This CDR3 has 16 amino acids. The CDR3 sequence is CASSAGESPGANVLTF. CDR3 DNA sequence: TGTGCCAGCAGCGCCGGGGAAAGTCCTGGGGCCAACGTCCTGACTTTC.

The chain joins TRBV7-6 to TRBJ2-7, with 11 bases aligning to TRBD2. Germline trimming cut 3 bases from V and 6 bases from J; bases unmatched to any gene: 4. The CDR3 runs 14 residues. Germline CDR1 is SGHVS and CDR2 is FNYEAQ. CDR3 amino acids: CASSFVAGGGEQYF. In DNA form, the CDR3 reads TGTGCCAGCAGCTTCGTAGCGGGAGGGGGCGAGCAGTACTTC. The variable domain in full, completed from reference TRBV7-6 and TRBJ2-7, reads GAGVSQSPRYKVTKRGQDVALRCDPISGHVSLYWYRQALGQGPEFLTYFNYEAQQDKSGLPNDRFSAERPEGSISTLTIQRTEQRDSAMYRCASSFVAGGGEQYFGPGTRLTVT.

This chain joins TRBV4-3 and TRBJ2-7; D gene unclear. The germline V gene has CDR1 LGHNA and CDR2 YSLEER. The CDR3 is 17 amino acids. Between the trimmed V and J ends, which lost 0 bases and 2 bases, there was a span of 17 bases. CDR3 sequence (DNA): TGCGCCAGCAGCCAAGATTTTTCGCCGGGTATAACCTACGAGCAGTACTTC. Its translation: CASSQDFSPGITYEQYF.

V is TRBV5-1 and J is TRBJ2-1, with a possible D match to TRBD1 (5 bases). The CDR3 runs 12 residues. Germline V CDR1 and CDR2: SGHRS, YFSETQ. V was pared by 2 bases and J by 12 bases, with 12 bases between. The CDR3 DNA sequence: TGCGCCAGCAGCTTTAGCCAGGGCGGGCAGTTCTTC. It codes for CASSFSQGGQFF.

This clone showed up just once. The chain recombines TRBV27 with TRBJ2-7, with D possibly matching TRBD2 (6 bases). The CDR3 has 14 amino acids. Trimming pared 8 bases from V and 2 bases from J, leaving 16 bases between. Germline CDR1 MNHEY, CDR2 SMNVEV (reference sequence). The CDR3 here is CASQPLATPYEQYF. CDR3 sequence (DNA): TGTGCCAGCCAACCCCTAGCGACCCCCTACGAGCAGTACTTC.

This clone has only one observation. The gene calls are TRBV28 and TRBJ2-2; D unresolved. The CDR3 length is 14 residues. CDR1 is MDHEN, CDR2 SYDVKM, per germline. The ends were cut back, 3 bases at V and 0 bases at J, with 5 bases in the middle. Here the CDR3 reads CASSFLANTGELFF. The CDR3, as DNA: TGTGCCAGCAGTTTTTTGGCGAACACCGGGGAGCTGTTTTTT.

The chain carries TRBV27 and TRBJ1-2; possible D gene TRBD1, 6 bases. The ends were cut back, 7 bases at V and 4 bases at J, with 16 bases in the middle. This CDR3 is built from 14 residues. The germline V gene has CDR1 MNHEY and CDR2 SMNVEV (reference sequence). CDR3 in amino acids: CASTKGGGSYGYTF. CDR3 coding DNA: TGTGCCAGCACCAAAGGGGGGGGGTCCTATGGCTACACCTTC.

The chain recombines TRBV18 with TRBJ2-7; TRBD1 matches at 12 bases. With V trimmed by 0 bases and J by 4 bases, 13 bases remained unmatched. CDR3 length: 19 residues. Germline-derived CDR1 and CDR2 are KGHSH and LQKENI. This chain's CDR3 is CASSPPTNWGDRGPYEQYF. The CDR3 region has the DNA TGTGCCAGCTCACCACCGACGAATTGGGGGGACAGGGGGCCGTACGAGCAGTACTTC.

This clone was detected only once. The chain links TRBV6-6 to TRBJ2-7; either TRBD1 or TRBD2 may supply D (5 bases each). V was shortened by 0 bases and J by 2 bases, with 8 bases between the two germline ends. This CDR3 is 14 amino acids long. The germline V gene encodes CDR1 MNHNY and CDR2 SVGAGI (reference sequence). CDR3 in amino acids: CASSYSGPTYEQYF. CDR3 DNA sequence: TGTGCCAGCAGTTACTCGGGACCCACCTACGAGCAGTACTTC.

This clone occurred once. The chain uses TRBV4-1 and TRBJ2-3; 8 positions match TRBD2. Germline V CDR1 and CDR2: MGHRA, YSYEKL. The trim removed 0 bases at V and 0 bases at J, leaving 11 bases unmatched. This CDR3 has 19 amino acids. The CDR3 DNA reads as TGCGCCAGCAGCCAAGATCAACTAGCGGAGGGGATGAGCACAGATACGCAGTATTTT. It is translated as CASSQDQLAEGMSTDTQYF.